The rows below give T cell receptor beta chains drawn from one sample of a study of cytomegalovirus exposure and HLA in healthy donors. Here immunoSEQ multiplex PCR was the method, and the copy in TCRdb shows in-frame clones only, minus some. Of some 130,000 clones in the sample, 60% to 80% are singletons; the top ten hold over 2%. Input material: PBMCs. These TCRs come from a man aged 30 to 39 in good health and CMV-seronegative. The CDR3 runs from the conserved cysteine through the conserved F or W. The order of the fields is clone size, J gene, V gene, D gene, CDR3 protein, CDR3 DNA. D genes are given only for firm matches. The listing skips clone size in some rows; elsewhere it reads once, few, many or a size class.

clone_size: .; j_call: TRBJ2-7; v_call: TRBV28; d_call: TRBD1; cdr3_aa: CASSLPGQGRSEQYF; cdr3_nt: TGTGCCAGCAGTTTACCCGGACAGGGTCGATCCGAGCAGTACTTC
clone_size: .; j_call: TRBJ2-3; v_call: TRBV6-4; d_call: TRBD1; cdr3_aa: CASSEQGATDTQYF; cdr3_nt: TGTGCCAGCAGTGAGCAGGGGGCAACAGATACGCAGTATTTT
clone_size: .; j_call: TRBJ2-5; v_call: TRBV11-2; d_call: .; cdr3_aa: CASSILAQGGIQTQYF; cdr3_nt: TGTGCCAGCAGCATCTTGGCGCAGGGAGGCATCCAGACCCAGTACTTC
clone_size: .; j_call: TRBJ2-3; v_call: TRBV10-1; d_call: TRBD2; cdr3_aa: CATSGVGDTQYF; cdr3_nt: TGCGCCACCAGCGGGGTGGGGGATACGCAGTATTTT
clone_size: few; j_call: TRBJ1-2; v_call: TRBV5-6; d_call: .; cdr3_aa: CASQSRLYGYTF; cdr3_nt: TGTGCCAGTCAGTCCCGTCTCTATGGCTACACCTTC
clone_size: once; j_call: TRBJ2-2; v_call: TRBV30; d_call: .; cdr3_aa: CAWMWSQAANTGELFF; cdr3_nt: TGTGCCTGGATGTGGTCTCAGGCAGCGAACACCGGGGAGCTGTTTTTT
clone_size: few; j_call: TRBJ2-7; v_call: TRBV10-1; d_call: TRBD2; cdr3_aa: CASLLAGGPNEQYF; cdr3_nt: TGCGCCAGCTTACTAGCGGGAGGGCCCAACGAGCAGTACTTC
clone_size: .; j_call: TRBJ1-4; v_call: TRBV7-9; d_call: TRBD1; cdr3_aa: CASSRRQGDSEKLFF; cdr3_nt: TGTGCCAGCAGCCGTCGACAGGGAGACAGTGAAAAACTGTTTTTT
clone_size: .; j_call: TRBJ1-5; v_call: TRBV2; d_call: .; cdr3_aa: CASSDSGRNQPQHF; cdr3_nt: TGTGCCAGCAGTGATTCAGGTCGCAATCAGCCCCAGCATTTT
clone_size: .; j_call: TRBJ2-7; v_call: TRBV19; d_call: TRBD2; cdr3_aa: CASSIWASGRPEQYF; cdr3_nt: TGTGCCAGTAGTATCTGGGCTAGCGGGAGACCCGAGCAGTACTTC
clone_size: .; j_call: TRBJ2-3; v_call: TRBV27; d_call: .; cdr3_aa: CASSSHPGTSADTQYF; cdr3_nt: TGTGCCAGCAGTTCTCACCCCGGGACAAGTGCAGATACGCAGTATTTT
clone_size: .; j_call: TRBJ1-5; v_call: TRBV30; d_call: .; cdr3_aa: CAWSVRSNQPQHF; cdr3_nt: TGTGCCTGGAGTGTGCGTAGCAATCAGCCCCAGCATTTT
clone_size: .; j_call: TRBJ1-2; v_call: TRBV19; d_call: TRBD1; cdr3_aa: CASSIAAGGAWSYTF; cdr3_nt: TGTGCCAGTAGTATAGCGGCAGGGGGCGCGTGGAGCTACACCTTC
clone_size: .; j_call: TRBJ1-1; v_call: TRBV27; d_call: .; cdr3_aa: CASSSLPLGATEAFF; cdr3_nt: TGTGCCAGCAGTTCCCTCCCGTTGGGGGCGACTGAAGCTTTCTTT
clone_size: .; j_call: TRBJ1-3; v_call: TRBV11-2; d_call: .; cdr3_aa: CASSLGSPGNTIYF; cdr3_nt: TGTGCCAGCAGCTTGGGGAGTCCTGGAAACACCATATATTTT
clone_size: .; j_call: TRBJ2-1; v_call: TRBV4-3; d_call: .; cdr3_aa: CASSQAHEANEQFF; cdr3_nt: TGCGCCAGCAGCCAAGCCCATGAGGCCAATGAGCAGTTCTTC
clone_size: few; j_call: TRBJ1-1; v_call: TRBV6-5; d_call: TRBD1; cdr3_aa: CASTPVDRGLTEAFF; cdr3_nt: TGTGCCAGCACCCCCGTGGACAGGGGGCTCACTGAAGCTTTCTTT
clone_size: few; j_call: TRBJ1-5; v_call: TRBV6-1; d_call: .; cdr3_aa: CASQGSPYSNQPQHF; cdr3_nt: TGTGCCAGCCAGGGCAGTCCGTATAGCAATCAGCCCCAGCATTTT
clone_size: .; j_call: TRBJ1-2; v_call: TRBV6-9; d_call: .; cdr3_aa: CASSWNRVGGGYTF; cdr3_nt: TGTGCCAGCAGTTGGAACAGGGTAGGCGGAGGCTACACCTTC
clone_size: .; j_call: TRBJ2-1; v_call: TRBV2; d_call: TRBD1; cdr3_aa: CASSEGDRGRDEQFF; cdr3_nt: TGTGCCAGCAGTGAAGGGGACAGGGGAAGGGATGAGCAGTTCTTC
clone_size: .; j_call: TRBJ2-1; v_call: TRBV6-4; d_call: TRBD2; cdr3_aa: CASSDSGTTHNEQFF; cdr3_nt: TGTGCCAGCAGTGACTCCGGGACTACCCACAATGAGCAGTTCTTC
clone_size: .; j_call: TRBJ2-3; v_call: TRBV7-6; d_call: TRBD2; cdr3_aa: CASRETSGRADTQYF; cdr3_nt: TGTGCCAGCAGAGAAACTAGCGGGAGGGCGGATACGCAGTATTTT
clone_size: .; j_call: TRBJ2-1; v_call: TRBV7-2; d_call: TRBD2; cdr3_aa: CASSLEGLAASGPYNEQFF; cdr3_nt: TGTGCCAGCAGCTTAGAGGGACTAGCGGCCTCAGGCCCCTACAATGAGCAGTTCTTC
clone_size: .; j_call: TRBJ1-5; v_call: TRBV4-3; d_call: .; cdr3_aa: CASSPREGQPQHF; cdr3_nt: TGCGCCAGCAGCCCCAGAGAGGGCCAGCCCCAGCATTTT
clone_size: .; j_call: TRBJ1-5; v_call: TRBV18; d_call: .; cdr3_aa: CASSLAYRASNQPQHF; cdr3_nt: TGTGCCAGCTCACTCGCCTACAGGGCATCCAATCAGCCCCAGCATTTT
clone_size: .; j_call: TRBJ2-7; v_call: TRBV28; d_call: .; cdr3_aa: CASSLGGYEQYF; cdr3_nt: TGTGCCAGCAGTTTAGGCGGCTACGAGCAGTACTTC
clone_size: .; j_call: TRBJ2-7; v_call: TRBV18; d_call: TRBD2; cdr3_aa: CASSPGPGGPYEQYF; cdr3_nt: TGTGCCAGCTCACCGGGACCGGGGGGGCCCTACGAGCAGTACTTC
clone_size: once; j_call: TRBJ1-2; v_call: TRBV11-2; d_call: TRBD1; cdr3_aa: CASSQRQGVDGYTF; cdr3_nt: TGTGCCAGCAGCCAGAGACAGGGGGTGGACGGCTACACCTTC
clone_size: .; j_call: TRBJ1-1; v_call: TRBV10-3; d_call: .; cdr3_aa: CAISGGIDRNTEAFF; cdr3_nt: TGTGCCATCAGTGGGGGAATCGACAGGAACACTGAAGCTTTCTTT